The 12 T cell receptor beta chains reported below all come from one sample, sequenced in a study of response to subunit inactivated influenza vaccine. TCRdb reprocessed the RT-PCR reads with MiXCR, giving one entry per CDR3 protein. The table includes hundreds of thousands of distinct CDR3 sequences, about 15% detected once. The specimen was PBMCs from blood, collected 14 to 15 days before vaccination. These TCRs come from a man aged 50-59 years who received an inactivated influenza vaccine.

This clonotype was detected only a few times. V is TRBV6-5 and J is TRBJ2-3; D is unclear. Germline V gene sequence: CDR1 MNHEY, CDR2 SVGAGI. This CDR3 has 14 amino acids. With 2 bases removed from V and 11 bases from J, the gap between germline ends came to 17 bases. The CDR3 spells CASSYLDNASRQYF. CDR3 bases: TGTGCCAGCAGTTACCTAGATAATGCTAGTAGGCAGTATTTT.

This clonotype was recorded a few times. J is TRBJ1-4 and V is TRBV5-5, with D unresolved. Germline CDR1 SGHKS, CDR2 YYEKEE (reference sequence). There are 14 residues in the CDR3. Trimming removed 4 bases from V and 8 bases from J, with 15 bases in between. The CDR3 region has the DNA TGTGCCAGCAGCCGAGGAGACGGACTAGAAAAACTGTTTTTT. This translates into CASSRGDGLEKLFF.

The chain uses TRBV6-9 and TRBJ2-3, with unresolved D. The CDR3 consists of 20 residues. The germline CDR1 and CDR2 sequences are MNHGY and SVAAGI. The V end lost 6 bases, the J end lost 6 bases, and 34 bases lay between the germline ends. The CDR3 DNA reads as TGTGCCAGCAGCGTCCCCCGGTGGGCCCCCCATAACACCGAGCAGGATACGCAGTATTTT. As protein: CASSVPRWAPHNTEQDTQYF.

In its sample, this clonotype was seen a few times. V and J are TRBV4-3 and TRBJ2-2; perhaps TRBD2 as D (6 bases). Trimming pared 0 bases from V and 2 bases from J, leaving 13 bases between. The CDR3 consists of 17 residues. Germline CDR1 and CDR2: LGHNA and YSLEER. CDR3 nucleotide sequence: TGCGCCAGCAGCCAAGATCAGGCGGGACGAAACACCGGGGAGCTGTTTTTT. Its protein is CASSQDQAGRNTGELFF.

The J gene is TRBJ1-5, the V gene TRBV28; D is unclear. Trimming took off 3 bases at V and 1 base at J, with 19 bases between the two ends. Germline assignment: CDR1 MDHEN and CDR2 SYDVKM. The CDR3 sequence is 18 residues long. The CDR3 DNA reads TGTGCCAGCAGTTTCCCCCCGGGAGCCAGCTGGAGCAATCAGCCCCAGCATTTT. Translated: CASSFPPGASWSNQPQHF.

The chain combines TRBV7-9 with TRBJ2-2, with D maybe TRBD2 (5 bases). V shed 5 bases and J shed 1 base, with 11 bases lying between them. CDR1 is SEHNR, CDR2 FQNEAQ, per germline (reference sequence). This CDR3 region has 15 residues. The CDR3 spells CASSGGLLNTGELFF. CDR3 sequence (DNA): TGTGCCAGCAGCGGAGGACTGTTGAACACCGGGGAGCTGTTTTTT.

This clonotype has more than one count but fewer than ten. For the CDR3, the DNA is TGTGCCAGCACCCAAGGGTGGGACCACGAGCAGTACTTC. As protein: CASTQGWDHEQYF. The V call is TRBV6-2 or TRBV6-3, the J call TRBJ2-7; either TRBD1 or TRBD2 may fit D (5 bases each). Germline values: CDR1 MNHEY, CDR2 SVGEGT. The CDR3 has 13 residues. The V gene lost 7 bases and the J gene lost 5 bases, with 15 bases spanning the gap.

This clonotype was picked up a small number of times. The rearrangement joins TRBV11-2 to TRBJ2-3; 7 bases are shared with TRBD2. The CDR3 has 17 residues. V dropped 0 bases and J dropped 2; count of bases not matched to a gene: 8. The germline V gene has CDR1 SGHAT and CDR2 FQNNGV. CDR3 protein: CASSLDSASGNTDTQYF. CDR3 DNA: TGTGCCAGCAGCTTAGATTCCGCTAGCGGTAACACAGATACGCAGTATTTT.

J is TRBJ2-3 and V is TRBV6-1, with 12 bases aligning to TRBD2. The CDR3 spans 14 residues. Germline trimming cut 6 bases from V and 6 bases from J; bases unmatched to any gene: 4. Looked up from germline, CDR1 is MNHNS and CDR2 is SASEGT. The CDR3 sequence is CASRTSGGRDTQYF. CDR3 sequence (DNA): TGTGCCAGCAGAACTAGCGGGGGGCGGGATACGCAGTATTTT.

The chain uses TRBV20-1 and TRBJ2-5; 7 bases map to TRBD1. Germline V gives CDR1 DFQATT, CDR2 SNEGSKA (reference sequence). Trimming at V came to 2 bases and at J to 5 bases, leaving 5 bases not matched to a gene. The CDR3 sequence is 13 residues long. This CDR3 reads CSARKTGVETQYF. CDR3 DNA sequence: TGCAGTGCTAGAAAAACAGGGGTTGAGACCCAGTACTTC.

This clonotype was picked up a small number of times. The genes are TRBV20-1 and TRBJ2-1; the match to TRBD2 covers 10 bases. The CDR3 runs to 16 residues. The V and J ends lost 0 bases and 6 bases, in that order; junction bases with no gene match: 8. Germline CDR1 is DFQATT and CDR2 is SNEGSKA (reference sequence). CDR3 sequence: CSARDPWASGSNEQFF. Written as DNA, the CDR3 is TGCAGTGCTAGAGATCCTTGGGCTAGCGGGAGCAATGAGCAGTTCTTC.

This clonotype has a handful of counts. This rearrangement joins TRBV12-3 or TRBV12-4 to TRBJ1-4; possibly TRBD1 for D (6 bases). V was cut by 4 bases and J by 7 bases, with 16 bases left in between. This CDR3 region has 15 residues. The CDR3 spells CASSYKGGGVEKLFF. The DNA of the CDR3 is TGTGCCAGCAGTTACAAAGGAGGGGGGGTTGAAAAACTGTTTTTT.